This TCR beta chain comes out of a study of cytomegalovirus exposure and HLA in healthy donors. Study results and caveats: A few of the chains that were CMV-associated were confirmed in vitro to be specific for CMV antigens.

The CDR3 loop spans 13 amino acids. Trimming cost V 2 bases and J 4 bases, with 10 bases left between them. Per germline, CDR1 GTSNPN and CDR2 SVGIG (reference sequence). Of note for this clone: Its antigen is unknown.

PCR was performed using 60 Vbeta and 13 Jbeta primers. Some clones are missing from TCRdb's copy, which holds only in-frame ones; the method was immunoSEQ multiplex PCR. This sample carries 150,000 or so clones, with 1.5% to 2% going to the ten biggest clones. Sequencing was done on a sample of PBMCs. This clonotype originated in a woman aged 45-65 years in good health and CMV-seronegative. This chain links TRBV30 with TRBJ2-3, with D perhaps matching TRBD1 (5 bases). CDR3 bases: TGTGCCTGGAGTCAGGGAAGTCCAGATACGCAGTATTTT. It codes for CAWSQGSPDTQYF.